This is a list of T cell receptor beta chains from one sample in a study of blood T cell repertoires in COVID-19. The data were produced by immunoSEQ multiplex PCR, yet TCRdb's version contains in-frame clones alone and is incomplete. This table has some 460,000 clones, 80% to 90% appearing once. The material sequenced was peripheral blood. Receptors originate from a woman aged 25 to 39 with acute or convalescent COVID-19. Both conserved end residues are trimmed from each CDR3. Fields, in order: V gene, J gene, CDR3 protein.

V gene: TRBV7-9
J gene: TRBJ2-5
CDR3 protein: ASSLGRYRETQY

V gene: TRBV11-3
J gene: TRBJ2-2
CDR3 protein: ASSLGTSGDTGELF

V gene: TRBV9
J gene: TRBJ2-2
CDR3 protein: ASSDPLAGGFNTGELF

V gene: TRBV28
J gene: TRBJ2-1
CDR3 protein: ASSTGGRNEQF

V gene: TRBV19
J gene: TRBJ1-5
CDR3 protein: ASSKSAYSNQPQH

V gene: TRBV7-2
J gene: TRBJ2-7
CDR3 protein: ASSLAPGPYEQY

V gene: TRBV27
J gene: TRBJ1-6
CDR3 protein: ASSPRTGNSPLH

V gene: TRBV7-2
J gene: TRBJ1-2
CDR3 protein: ASSLGGGPGYGYT

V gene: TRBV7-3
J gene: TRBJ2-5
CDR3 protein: ASSLLERIETQY

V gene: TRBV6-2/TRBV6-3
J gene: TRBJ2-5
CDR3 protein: ASSRTSVEGADETQY

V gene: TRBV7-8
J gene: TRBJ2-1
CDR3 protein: ASSSRKLAGANNEQF

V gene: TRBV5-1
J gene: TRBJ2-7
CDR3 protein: ASSELAGGAEQY

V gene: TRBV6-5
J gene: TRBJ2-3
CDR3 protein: ASSYSSLQPTDTQY

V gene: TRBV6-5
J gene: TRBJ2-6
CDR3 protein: ASSSQGSGANVLT

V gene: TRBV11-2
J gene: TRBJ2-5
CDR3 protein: ASSWGVGGQETQY

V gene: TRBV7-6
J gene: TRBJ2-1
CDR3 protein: ASSLGLGQSSYNEQF

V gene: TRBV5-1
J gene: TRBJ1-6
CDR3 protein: ASSLAGETNYNSPLH

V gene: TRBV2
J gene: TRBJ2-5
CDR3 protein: ASSDGPGSETQY

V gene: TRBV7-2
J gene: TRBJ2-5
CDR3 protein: ASSLLGAVGETQY

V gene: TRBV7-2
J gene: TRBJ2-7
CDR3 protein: ASSLTGTPSYEQY

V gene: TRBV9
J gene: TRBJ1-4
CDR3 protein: ASSPREVPGNEKLF

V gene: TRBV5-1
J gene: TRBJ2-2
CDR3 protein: ASRTGTENTGELF

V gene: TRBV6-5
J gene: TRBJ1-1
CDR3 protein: ASSSTLTGRGEAF

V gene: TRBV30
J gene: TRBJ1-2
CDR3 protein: AWSVRGRGYT

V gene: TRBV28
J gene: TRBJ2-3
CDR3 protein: ASRENSGGLRGDTQY

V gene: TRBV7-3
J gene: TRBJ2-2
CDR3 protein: ASSFGQNTGELF

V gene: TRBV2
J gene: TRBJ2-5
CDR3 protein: ASSDFGGSETQY

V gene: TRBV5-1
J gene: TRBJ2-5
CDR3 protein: ASSLSDPNRETQY

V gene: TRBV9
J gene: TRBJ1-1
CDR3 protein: ASNRGHVNTEAF

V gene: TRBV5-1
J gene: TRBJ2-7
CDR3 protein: ASSLAGFPSSYEQY

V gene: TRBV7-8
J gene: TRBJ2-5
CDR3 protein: ASSLTSGEKPETQY

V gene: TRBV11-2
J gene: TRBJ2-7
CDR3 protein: ASSLPTGNYEQY

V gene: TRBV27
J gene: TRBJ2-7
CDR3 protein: ASSLLAGSYEQY

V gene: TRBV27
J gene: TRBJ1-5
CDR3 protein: ASSAGVSQPQH

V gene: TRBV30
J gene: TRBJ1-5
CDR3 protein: AWSLRQGQGQPQH

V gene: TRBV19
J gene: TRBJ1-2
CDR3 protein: ASKGTGSNYGYT

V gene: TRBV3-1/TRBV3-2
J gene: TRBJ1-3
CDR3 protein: ASRAAGGSNTIY

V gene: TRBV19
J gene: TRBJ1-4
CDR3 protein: ASSIEGQGVF

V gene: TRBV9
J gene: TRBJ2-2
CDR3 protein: ASSPQNIGELF